The following is a TCR beta chain sequence with its context. Its specificity is not known. Construction of TCR beta libraries was performed using quantitative 5'-RACE with molecular barcodes. TCRdb processed the 5' RACE reads anew with MiXCR; each CDR3 protein has one entry. The table shows approximately 39,000 distinct CDR3 sequences, with roughly 12% occurring only once. V dropped 7 bases and J dropped 0 bases, with 10 bases sitting between them. The CDR3 contains 14 residues. This specimen belongs to a study of CD8 T cells in ankylosing spondylitis. Whole-study results and caveats: Earlier literature documents some of the motif variants in reactive arthritis synovial fluid and blood. CD8+ by phenotype, disease-linked clones were relatively rare in peripheral blood. Blood of patients with ankylosing spondylitis appeared to be characterized by a TCR beta motif of several highly homologous variants.

This TCR came from a male donor with ankylosing spondylitis. The source material was synovial fluid, either unsorted or a sorted T cell fraction (not recorded which). V and J are TRBV12-3 or TRBV12-4 and TRBJ2-1, with a possible D match to TRBD2 (5 bases). CDR3 residues: CASTRGSSYNEQFF. Written as DNA, the CDR3 is TGTGCCAGCACACGGGGAAGCTCCTACAATGAGCAGTTCTTC.